This passage covers 10 T cell receptor beta chains from one sample sequenced in a study of cytomegalovirus exposure and HLA in healthy donors. Only in-frame clones appear in the TCRdb table, and some are missing; sequencing was by immunoSEQ multiplex PCR. This sample has over 200,000 clones, with approximately 86% found just once. The sample was PBMCs. All receptors come from a woman aged 18-30 years in good health and CMV-seronegative.

The chain employs TRBV7-9 and TRBJ2-7, with 9 bases fitting TRBD2. With 5 bases clipped from V and 3 bases from J, the junction kept 2 bases outside the gene matches. Germline-derived CDR1 and CDR2 are SEHNR and FQNEAQ (reference sequence). This CDR3 has 13 amino acids. The CDR3 sequence: CASSRTSDYEQYF. For the CDR3, the DNA is TGTGCCAGCAGCCGGACTAGCGACTACGAGCAGTACTTC.

This clone occurred once. The same CDR3 arises from other DNA sequences in this sample as well. The CDR3 loop reads CASSYRGLNTEAFF. The DNA of the CDR3 is TGTGCCAGCAGTTACAGGGGCCTTAACACTGAAGCTTTCTTT. The rearrangement links TRBV2 to TRBJ1-1, with 7 bases matching TRBD1. Per the germline V gene, CDR1 is SNHLY and CDR2 is FYNNEI. The length of the CDR3 is 14 residues. Trimming cost V 5 bases and J 2 bases; bases outside gene matches: 5.

The chain joins TRBV19 to TRBJ1-2; possibly TRBD1 for D (5 bases). The V end was cut by 6 bases, the J end by 7 bases, with 12 bases between. CDR3 length equals 12 residues. CDR1 is LNHDA, CDR2 SQIVND, per germline (reference sequence). The CDR3 nucleotides are TGTGCCAGTAGGTCTGACAGACTTGGCTACACCTTC. It translates to CASRSDRLGYTF.

This clone was recorded only once. The rearrangement uses TRBV6-4 and TRBJ1-1, with D perhaps matching TRBD1 (5 bases). The germline V and J ends were trimmed by 4 bases and 11 bases, with 17 bases remaining between them. This CDR3 comprises 13 residues. Germline assignment: CDR1 MRHNA and CDR2 SNTAGT. The CDR3 sequence: CASSASDGEGAFF. CDR3 coding DNA: TGTGCCAGCAGTGCCTCGGACGGGGAGGGGGCTTTCTTT.

This clone was counted a few times. The chain is built from TRBV10-3 and TRBJ2-7; 9 bases are a match to TRBD2. V lost 6 bases to trimming and J lost 2 bases; unmatched junction nucleotides: 11. The CDR3 runs 16 residues. Germline V gene sequence: CDR1 ENHRY, CDR2 SYGVKD. The CDR3 reads CAIRNGGLAGAYEQYF. CDR3 nucleotide sequence: TGTGCCATCAGGAACGGGGGGTTAGCGGGAGCCTACGAGCAGTACTTC.

The rearrangement links TRBV25-1 to TRBJ1-1; unclear D gene. V lost 2 bases, J lost 0 bases, and 7 bases lay in between. The CDR3 length is 14 residues. Germline V gene data show CDR1 as MGHDK and CDR2 as SYGVNS. In DNA, the CDR3 is TGTGCCAGCAGTGAACCCAGTATGAACACTGAAGCTTTCTTT. It is translated as CASSEPSMNTEAFF.

The DNA for the CDR3 is TGCGCCAGCAGCCGGGACAGAGCCTACGAGCAGTACTTC. Encoded protein: CASSRDRAYEQYF. The chain combines TRBV10-1 with TRBJ2-7, with 7 positions matching TRBD1. CDR1 and CDR2 (germline): WNHNN, SYGVQD (reference sequence). Trimming removed 6 bases from V and 2 bases from J; junction bases left unmatched: 4. The length of the CDR3 is 13 residues.

The V call is TRBV10-3, the J call TRBJ2-7; 11 bases are shared with TRBD1. The germline V gene has CDR1 ENHRY and CDR2 SYGVKD. The CDR3 loop spans 14 amino acids. The V gene end was trimmed by 10 bases and the J gene end by 4 bases; junction bases not matched to a gene: 9. CDR3 region: CATRKGQGVYEQYF. The CDR3 DNA follows: TGTGCCACCCGGAAGGGACAGGGGGTTTACGAGCAGTACTTC.

This chain joins TRBV5-5 and TRBJ2-4; 9 bases map to TRBD1. Germline trimming cut 3 bases from V and 1 base from J; bases unmatched to any gene: 2. CDR3 length: 15 amino acids. Germline values: CDR1 SGHKS, CDR2 YYEKEE (reference sequence). The CDR3 spells CASSSTGGAKNIQYF. The CDR3 nucleotides read TGTGCCAGCAGCTCGACAGGGGGTGCCAAAAACATTCAGTACTTC.

This clone was seen only once. This sequence joins TRBV9 and TRBJ1-3, with D maybe TRBD1 (5 bases). The V gene lost 4 bases and the J gene lost 4 bases, with 15 bases spanning the gap. Germline V gene lookup returns CDR1 SGDLS and CDR2 YYNGEE. This CDR3 comprises 15 residues. The CDR3 here is CASSPIGAGGNTIYF. CDR3 DNA sequence: TGTGCCAGCAGCCCTATAGGGGCAGGGGGAAACACCATATATTTT.